The clone carrying this T cell receptor (beta chain) was seen many times. The target antigen is unknown. These data originate in a study of identical twins. Whole-study results and caveats: Modelling underestimated the level of out-of-frame TCR alpha sharing observed in monozygotic twins. There was an excess of low generation probability in the out-of-frame alpha sequences that twins shared.

The CDR3 sequence is 16 residues long. Losses at the gene ends were 5 bases for V and 8 bases for J; bases not matched to a gene: 14. Germline values: CDR1 KGHDR, CDR2 SFDVKD. Unique molecular identifiers were in the cDNA, with template-switch universal primer binding. TCRdb redid the calling of the 5' RACE reads with MiXCR, one entry per CDR3 protein. The sample holds 690,000 or so distinct CDR3 sequences; about 9.4% are singletons and the top ten take 0.85% to 1%. These records were also assigned to another study, of yellow fever vaccine responses in identical twins.

V is TRBV24-1 and J is TRBJ2-1; TRBD2 aligns across 7 bases. Sample: PBMCs. The sequence was collected from a woman in her late teens or twenties in good health. CDR3 nucleotides: TGTGCCACCAGTGCCCCCGGGGCGGGAGTGATCGATGAGCAGTTCTTC. Translated, it gives CATSAPGAGVIDEQFF.